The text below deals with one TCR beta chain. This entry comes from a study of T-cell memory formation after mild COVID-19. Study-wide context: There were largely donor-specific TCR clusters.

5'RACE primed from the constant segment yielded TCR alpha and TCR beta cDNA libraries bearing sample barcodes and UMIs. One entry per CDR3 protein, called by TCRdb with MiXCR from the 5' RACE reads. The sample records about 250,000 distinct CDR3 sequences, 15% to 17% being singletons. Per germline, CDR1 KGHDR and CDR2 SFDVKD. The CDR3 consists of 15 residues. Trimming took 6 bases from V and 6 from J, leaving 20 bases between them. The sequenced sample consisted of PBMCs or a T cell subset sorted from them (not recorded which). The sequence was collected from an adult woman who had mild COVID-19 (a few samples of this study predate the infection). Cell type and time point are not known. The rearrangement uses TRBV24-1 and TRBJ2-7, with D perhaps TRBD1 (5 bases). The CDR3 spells CATSTGQERGGEQYF. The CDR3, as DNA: TGTGCCACCAGTACAGGTCAAGAAAGGGGCGGCGAGCAGTACTTC.